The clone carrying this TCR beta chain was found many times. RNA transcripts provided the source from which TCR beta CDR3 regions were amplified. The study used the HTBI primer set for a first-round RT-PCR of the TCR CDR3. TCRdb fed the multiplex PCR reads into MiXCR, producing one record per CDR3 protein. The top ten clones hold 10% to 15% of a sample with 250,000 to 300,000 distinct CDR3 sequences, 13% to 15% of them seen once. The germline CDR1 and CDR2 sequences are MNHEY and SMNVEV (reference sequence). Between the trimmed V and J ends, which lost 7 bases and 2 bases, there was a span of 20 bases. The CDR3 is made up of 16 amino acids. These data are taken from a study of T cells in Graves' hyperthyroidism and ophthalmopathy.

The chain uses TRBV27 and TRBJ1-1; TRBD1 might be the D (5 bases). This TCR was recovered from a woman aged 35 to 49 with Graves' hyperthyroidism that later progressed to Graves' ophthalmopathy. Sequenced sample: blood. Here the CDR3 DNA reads TGTGCCAGCAATACTTTGTCAGGGCGGAGTAACACTGAAGCTTTCTTT. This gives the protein CASNTLSGRSNTEAFF.